This TCR beta chain was retrieved from a study of blood T cells in healthy people across ages. Study-wide results and limits: Higher diversity, along with more naive CD4+ cells, distinguished long-lived donors from aged donors.

Germline V gene sequence: CDR1 KGHDR, CDR2 SFDVKD. V lost 5 bases, J lost 3 bases, and 11 bases lay in between. CDR3 size: 14 residues. All donors came from Russia, were Caucasian and healthy, and spanned ages about 6 to 95. Through a sample-barcoded 5' primer and a J-beta primer mix, a second PCR was run for roughly 6 to 11 cycles. A single record per CDR3 protein comes from TCRdb applying MiXCR to the 5' RACE reads. In the table there are nearly 1 million distinct CDR3 sequences, roughly 51% of which are singletons. The sample holds a few counts of this clonotype. Its antigen is unknown. The rearrangement joins TRBV24-1 to TRBJ2-3; D ambiguous. This sequence was found in a woman aged 60-75 years in good health. Sequencing was carried out using blood. CDR3 amino acids: CATSADGSTDTQYF. The CDR3 DNA reads as TGTGCCACCAGTGCGGACGGGTCAACAGATACGCAGTATTTT.